A single sample is the source of the 5 T cell receptor beta chains below, sequenced in a study of blood T cells in healthy people across ages. Sample-barcoded 5' priming and a J-beta primer mix drove a second PCR of about 7 to 12 cycles. MiXCR, run by TCRdb on the 5' RACE reads, gives a single entry per CDR3 protein. The sample shows roughly 800,000 distinct CDR3 sequences, 58% of them seen only once. The sequenced sample was blood. The receptors stem from a man aged 25 to 40 in good health.

The chain couples TRBV20-1 to TRBJ2-7, with TRBD1 as a possible D gene (5 bases). Germline V CDR1 and CDR2: DFQATT, SNEGSKA (reference sequence). V lost 2 bases, J lost 4 bases, and 15 bases lay in between. The CDR3 has 14 amino acids. DNA of the CDR3: TGCAGTGCTAGATTGGGGCCCTTAAGTTACGAGCAGTACTTC. Translating it yields CSARLGPLSYEQYF.

A few counts support this clonotype. The chain links TRBV6-5 to TRBJ2-3; 11 nucleotides agree with TRBD1. Looked up from germline, CDR1 is MNHEY and CDR2 is SVGAGI. The CDR3 is 17 residues long. The trim removed 2 bases at V and 5 bases at J, leaving 9 bases unmatched. This chain's CDR3 is CASSYLATGTGGDTQYF. CDR3 nucleotide sequence: TGTGCCAGCAGTTACCTTGCGACCGGGACAGGGGGAGATACGCAGTATTTT.

This chain uses TRBV10-3 with TRBJ2-1; 7 bases map to TRBD1. V shed 6 bases, J shed 4 bases, and the junction held 9 bases outside the gene matches. Germline lookup yields CDR1 ENHRY and CDR2 SYGVKD. The CDR3 contains 15 residues. The CDR3 nucleotides read TGTGCCATCAGGGAATTGGGACAGCCTTACAATGAGCAGTTCTTC. Translated, it gives CAIRELGQPYNEQFF.

The V call is TRBV7-9, the J call TRBJ1-1; D not resolved. This CDR3 region has 13 residues. V gave up 4 bases and J gave up 5 bases, with 11 bases separating them. From germline, CDR1 is SEHNR and CDR2 FQNEAQ (reference sequence). CDR3 in amino acids: CASSSSRVTEAFF. In DNA form, the CDR3 reads TGTGCCAGCAGCTCTAGCCGGGTGACTGAAGCTTTCTTT.

This clonotype has more than one count but fewer than ten. The chain has TRBV9 and TRBJ2-7, with D perhaps matching TRBD1 or TRBD2 (5 bases each). V lost 4 bases and J lost 6, with 29 bases in between. CDR1 is SGDLS, CDR2 YYNGEE, per germline. This CDR3 has 18 amino acids. The CDR3 region has the DNA TGTGCCAGCAGCCCAATCCGGGACGCCGGCACTCAGCCTCTCGAGCAGTACTTC. This translates into CASSPIRDAGTQPLEQYF.